These 27 T cell receptor beta chains were all obtained from the same sample, sequenced in a study of a mutant IDH1 vaccine in newly diagnosed glioma. Indicated time point: week 11, during vaccination. All doses held 300 ug of mutant IDH1 20-mer peptide, with topical imiquimod. Antigen specificity for these receptors is unknown. Using immunoSEQ multiplex PCR, the repertoire was profiled, and TCRdb retains in-frame clones only, with some absent. The sample shows some 120,000 clones, around 77% of them seen only once. Source: PBMCs, taken from a glioma patient whose treatment included an IDH1 peptide vaccine. These receptors originate from a man aged 35 to 55 with glioma.

The chain links TRBV7-6 to TRBJ2-2; D may be TRBD1 or TRBD2 (5 bases each). V was shortened by 2 bases and J by 12 bases, with 25 bases between the two germline ends. Germline V gene lookup returns CDR1 SGHVS and CDR2 FNYEAQ. The CDR3 runs 17 residues. Written as DNA, the CDR3 is TGTGCCAGCAGCTTATTGGTCCGGGACCCATCCCGGGTGAAGCTGTTTTTT. Translated: CASSLLVRDPSRVKLFF.

The chain is built from TRBV7-2 and TRBJ1-6; D may be TRBD1 (5 bases). The CDR3 extends over 14 amino acids. Trimming took 2 bases from V and 11 from J, leaving 13 bases between them. Germline-derived CDR1 and CDR2 are SGHTA and FQGNSA. For the CDR3, the DNA is TGTGCCAGCAGCTTAAGAGGGGTAAAGACACCCCTCCACTTT. Translated, it gives CASSLRGVKTPLHF.

The rearrangement joins TRBV25-1 to TRBJ2-7; possible D gene TRBD1, 5 bases. Germline V lookup: CDR1 MGHDK, CDR2 SYGVNS. Trimming removed 6 bases from V and 2 bases from J, with 11 bases in between. This CDR3 contains 13 residues. The CDR3 spells CASRARDPYEQYF. CDR3 in DNA: TGTGCCAGCAGAGCCAGGGATCCCTACGAGCAGTACTTC.

V is TRBV6-6 and J is TRBJ2-5, with 11 bases matching TRBD2. This CDR3 spans 14 amino acids. Germline V CDR1 and CDR2: MNHNY, SVGAGI (reference sequence). The J segment lost 2 bases and the V segment lost 6 bases, leaving 2 bases of the junction unmatched. The CDR3 DNA follows: TGTGCCAGCAGGACTAGCGGGGCACAAGAGACCCAGTACTTC. As protein: CASRTSGAQETQYF.

The chain joins TRBV4-1 to TRBJ1-6; D is uncertain. Between the trimmed V and J ends, which lost 3 bases and 3 bases, there was a span of 18 bases. From germline, CDR1 is MGHRA and CDR2 YSYEKL. The CDR3 has 18 amino acids. The CDR3 nucleotides are TGCGCCAGCAGCCAGGATGATATGATGGGGATCTATAATTCACCCCTCCACTTT. It codes for CASSQDDMMGIYNSPLHF.

As DNA, the CDR3 is TGTGCTGGGGCAGGGCGAGATACGCAGTATTTT. Translated: CAGAGRDTQYF. This chain joins TRBV2 and TRBJ2-3, with D perhaps TRBD1 (5 bases). Germline CDR1 and CDR2: SNHLY and FYNNEI. The CDR3 spans 11 residues.

The rearrangement links TRBV5-8 to TRBJ2-7; unclear D gene. Germline CDR1 and CDR2: SGHTS and YDEGEE. V shed 4 bases and J shed 3 bases, with 5 bases lying between them. This CDR3 has 11 residues. CDR3 region: CASSPFYEQYF. In DNA, the CDR3 is TGTGCCAGCAGCCCCTTCTACGAGCAGTACTTC. Drawing the rest from reference TRBV5-8 and TRBJ2-7, the complete variable domain is EAGVTQSPTHLIKTRGQQATLRCSPISGHTSVYWYQQALGLGLQFLLWYDEGEERNRGNFPPRFSGRQFPNYSSELNVNALELEDSALYLCASSPFYEQYFGPGTRLTVT.

This clone came up a few times. The chain carries TRBV12-5 and TRBJ1-1, with unresolved D. This CDR3 is 13 amino acids long. Germline V CDR1 and CDR2: LGHNT, FRNRAP. Deletions cut 6 bases from V and 1 base from J, with 9 bases between. CDR3 coding DNA: TGTGCTAGTGGCCCGCCAGGGAACACTGAAGCTTTCTTT. The encoded protein is CASGPPGNTEAFF.

V usage is TRBV4-3 and J usage is TRBJ2-3, with 7 bases matching TRBD1. Germline CDR1 LGHNA, CDR2 YSLEER. This CDR3 spans 15 amino acids. The V segment lost 5 bases and the J segment 1 base; nucleotides outside the gene matches: 6. The CDR3 protein is CASSETGTGTDTQYF. CDR3 bases: TGCGCCAGCAGCGAGACTGGGACAGGCACAGATACGCAGTATTTT.

The rearrangement uses TRBV5-4 and TRBJ2-7; D unclear. V dropped 0 bases and J dropped 0 bases, with 4 bases sitting between them. CDR1 SGHNT and CDR2 YYREEE come from the germline V gene (reference sequence). The CDR3 is made up of 13 amino acids. The CDR3 loop is CASSLEVSYEQYF. The CDR3 nucleotides are TGTGCCAGCAGCTTGGAGGTCTCCTACGAGCAGTACTTC.

The chain recombines TRBV9 with TRBJ2-3; TRBD2 agrees at 13 bases. The CDR3 sequence is 16 residues long. From germline, CDR1 is SGDLS and CDR2 YYNGEE. The V segment lost 4 bases and the J segment 5 bases; nucleotides outside the gene matches: 7. CDR3 DNA sequence: TGTGCCAGCAGCTTATCCCGGACTAGCGGGGGAGATACGCAGTATTTT. This gives the protein CASSLSRTSGGDTQYF.

This clone was seen a handful of times. This chain joins TRBV5-1 and TRBJ1-1; 7 positions agree with TRBD1. The V segment lost 4 bases and the J segment 8 bases; nucleotides outside the gene matches: 17. Germline V gene sequence: CDR1 SGHRS, CDR2 YFSETQ. The CDR3 contains 16 residues. CDR3 loop: CASSPGGQLTLPEAFF. The CDR3 DNA reads as TGCGCCAGCAGCCCAGGGGGACAGTTGACGTTGCCGGAAGCTTTCTTT.

In its sample, this clone was seen once. This chain connects TRBV7-9 to TRBJ1-4; weak D call: TRBD1 (5 bases). The V and J ends lost 0 bases and 7 bases respectively, with 12 bases between them. This CDR3 contains 15 residues. CDR1 SEHNR and CDR2 FQNEAQ come from the germline V gene (reference sequence). CDR3 sequence reads: CASSLALGESEKLFF. In nucleotides, the CDR3 is TGTGCCAGCAGCTTAGCTTTGGGGGAAAGTGAAAAACTGTTTTTT.

V is TRBV7-2 and J is TRBJ2-4, with TRBD2 as a possible D gene (5 bases). V was pared by 9 bases and J by 3 bases, with 12 bases between. This CDR3 region has 13 residues. CDR1 and CDR2 (germline): SGHTA, FQGNSA. CDR3 sequence (DNA): TGTGCCAGTTCAGAGGGAAGCAAAAACATTCAGTACTTC. Residues: CASSEGSKNIQYF.

The gene calls are TRBV5-4 and TRBJ2-7; D is possibly TRBD2 (5 bases). Between the trimmed V and J ends, which lost 1 base and 6 bases, there was a span of 8 bases. The CDR3 spans 12 residues. CDR1 and CDR2 from the germline V gene are SGHNT and YYREEE (reference sequence). CDR3 DNA sequence: TGTGCCAGCAGCTTGCAGAGCGGCGAGCAGTACTTC. This encodes CASSLQSGEQYF.

The V and J genes are TRBV4-1 and TRBJ2-7, with TRBD1 identical over 7 bases. Germline V gene data show CDR1 as MGHRA and CDR2 as YSYEKL. This CDR3 has 14 residues. With 4 bases clipped from V and 10 bases from J, the junction kept 13 bases outside the gene matches. CDR3 nucleotide sequence: TGCGCCAGCAGCCCCGGACAGGAGGTCACACGCCAGTACTTC. Protein: CASSPGQEVTRQYF.

In its sample, this clone ranks as medium-sized. The genes are TRBV4-2 and TRBJ2-5; 11 bases are shared with TRBD2. With V trimmed by 2 bases and J by 5 bases, 13 bases remained unmatched. The CDR3 loop spans 18 amino acids. Germline V gene lookup returns CDR1 LGHNA and CDR2 YNFKEQ. CDR3 residues: CASSQTTSGDPFGETQYF. DNA for the CDR3: TGTGCCAGCAGCCAAACGACTAGCGGGGATCCTTTCGGGGAGACCCAGTACTTC.

The chain couples TRBV7-8 to TRBJ2-7; 8 bases match TRBD1. Germline CDR1 SGHVS, CDR2 FQNEAQ. V gave up 2 bases and J gave up 6 bases; unmatched junction bases: 9. This CDR3 is built from 15 residues. The CDR3 DNA reads TGTGCCAGCAGCTTACTCCGGGACAGGCTTACCGAGCAGTACTTC. Amino acids: CASSLLRDRLTEQYF.

The gene calls are TRBV5-6 and TRBJ2-3; D is ambiguous. Looked up from germline, CDR1 is SGHDT and CDR2 is YYEEEE. Trimming took 0 bases from V and 3 from J, leaving 11 bases between them. The CDR3 totals 15 residues. As DNA, the CDR3 is TGTGCCAGCAGCTTGGTTGGAGTCTTGACAGATACGCAGTATTTT. Protein product: CASSLVGVLTDTQYF.

The J gene is TRBJ1-5, the V gene TRBV2, with D perhaps TRBD1 (6 bases). Trimming took 2 bases from V and 6 from J, leaving 14 bases between them. This CDR3 region has 15 residues. Germline V gene data show CDR1 as SNHLY and CDR2 as FYNNEI. The CDR3 protein is CASSEMRGQGQPQHF. Here the CDR3 DNA reads TGTGCCAGCAGTGAAATGCGGGGGCAGGGTCAGCCCCAGCATTTT.

The chain carries TRBV4-2 and TRBJ2-7; possible D gene TRBD2, 6 bases. The V gene lost 1 base and the J gene lost 8 bases, with 12 bases spanning the gap. The length of the CDR3 is 13 residues. Per the germline V gene, CDR1 is LGHNA and CDR2 is YNFKEQ. CDR3 sequence (DNA): TGTGCCAGCAGCCAAGGGGGTGGGAGGAAGCAGTACTTC. This translates into CASSQGGGRKQYF.

V is TRBV21-1 and J is TRBJ1-3; whether TRBD1, the table's D call, matches the DNA was not checked. TRBV21-1 is annotated as a pseudogene. The length of the CDR3 is 15 residues. CDR3 in DNA: TGTGCCAGCAGCAAAGCGCTCGCAGGTGGAAACACCATATATTTT. Residues: CASSKALAGGNTIYF.

The V call is TRBV9, the J call TRBJ1-6; D unresolved. Germline CDR1 and CDR2: SGDLS and YYNGEE. V was clipped by 0 bases and J by 7 bases, with 8 bases between them. The CDR3 spans 14 residues. CDR3 residues: CASSVVARNSPLHF. The DNA of the CDR3 is TGTGCCAGCAGCGTAGTAGCTAGGAATTCACCCCTCCACTTT.

The V gene is TRBV12-5, the J gene TRBJ2-3; 8 bases align to TRBD2. Germline V gene lookup returns CDR1 LGHNT and CDR2 FRNRAP. The CDR3 length is 16 residues. Trimming took 6 bases from V and 0 from J; bases not matched to a gene: 8. The CDR3 DNA follows: TGTGCTAGTGGAACCGCCGTAGCGGGAAGCACAGATACGCAGTATTTT. Translation: CASGTAVAGSTDTQYF.

The J gene is TRBJ2-3, the V gene TRBV19; a weak D match, TRBD2 (7 bases). Per the germline V gene, CDR1 is LNHDA and CDR2 is SQIVND (reference sequence). This CDR3 comprises 16 residues. Trimming stripped 7 bases from V and 5 bases from J, with 22 bases between. The CDR3 DNA reads TGTGCCAGTACCTCGTGGGGGGGCGGTTCGGGAGATACGCAGTATTTT. It yields the protein CASTSWGGGSGDTQYF.

V is TRBV7-6 and J is TRBJ2-2; D possibly uses TRBD1 or TRBD2 (6 bases each). The CDR3 contains 16 residues. Trimming took off 1 base at V and 1 base at J, with 10 bases between the two ends. Per germline, CDR1 SGHVS and CDR2 FNYEAQ. The CDR3 DNA reads as TGTGCCAGCAGCTTAGTGGGGGGACAGAACACCGGGGAGCTGTTTTTT. Its translation is CASSLVGGQNTGELFF.

V and J are TRBV5-4 and TRBJ2-7, with TRBD1 matching 8 bases. The CDR3 has 14 amino acids. J gave up 5 bases and V 3 bases, and 7 bases lay outside the gene matches. CDR1 is SGHNT and CDR2 is YYREEE in the germline V gene (reference sequence). The CDR3 loop reads CASSSDGQGHEQYF. CDR3 nucleotide sequence: TGTGCCAGCAGCTCTGACGGACAGGGCCACGAGCAGTACTTC.